This T cell receptor beta chain appears in the sequencing data of a study of shared clonotypes between healthy human individuals. J gave up 0 bases and V 1 base, and 5 bases lay outside the gene matches. The CDR3 loop spans 16 amino acids. Germline V gene data show CDR1 as MNHEY and CDR2 as SVGAGI. The study, taken as a whole, reports: Clonotype sharing across several donors was observed for 4% to 6.5% of naive CD4 clonotypes. Naive subsets usually exceeded memory subsets in estimated richness.

Assay: immunoSEQ multiplex PCR; the TCRdb copy retains only in-frame clones and omits some. The sample includes 550,000 to 850,000 clones, about 74% of them seen just once. As for this clone: Its antigen is still unknown.

Donors were Caucasian adults residing in Nashville, Tennessee, USA. This TCR was sampled from a woman in her twenties or thirties in good health. This chain links TRBV6-5 with TRBJ1-1, with TRBD1 identical over 7 bases. The sample taken for sequencing was memory CD4+ T cells sorted from blood. Noted subset: CD45RA-negative fraction. This chain's CDR3 is CASSYFGTEMNTEAFF. The CDR3 region has the DNA TGTGCCAGCAGTTACTTCGGGACAGAAATGAACACTGAAGCTTTCTTT.